Following are 30 T cell receptor beta chains from one sample sequenced in a study of vaccination and CD4 T cells after COVID-19. Sequence data for DNA of cultured CD4+ T cells were generated by the Oncomine TCR Beta short-read assay. TCRdb called the PCR reads again in MiXCR, with one record for every CDR3 protein. Counted here are about 18,000 distinct CDR3 sequences, approximately 50% occurring once; the ten biggest clones make up about 13%. For these TCRs, the target antigens are not known. As to treatment: 10-day PBMC culture with coronavirus spike peptide pools or control peptides (ViraFEST assay). Sequenced material: CD4+ T cells from blood, cultured in vitro. These receptor sequences come from a human donor who had recovered from COVID-19.

This CDR3 is CSARPKGYGYTF. DNA of the CDR3: TGCAGTGCTAGACCGAAGGGGTATGGCTACACCTTC. The gene calls are TRBV20-1 and TRBJ1-2; tentative D call: TRBD1 (5 bases). Trimming took off 2 bases at V and 5 bases at J, with 9 bases between the two ends. This CDR3 has 12 amino acids. The germline CDR1 and CDR2 sequences are DFQATT and SNEGSKA (reference sequence).

V gene TRBV6-2 or TRBV6-3 combines with J gene TRBJ1-2, with TRBD1 matching over 11 bases. The CDR3 extends over 14 amino acids. Trimming cost V 7 bases and J 4 bases; bases outside gene matches: 5. Germline-derived CDR1 and CDR2 are MNHEY and SVGEGT. The CDR3: CASKRDRGTYGYTF. CDR3 bases: TGTGCCAGCAAGAGGGACAGGGGGACCTATGGCTACACCTTC.

This clonotype was seen a handful of times. V is TRBV6-1 and J is TRBJ1-5; D unresolved. The germline V and J ends were trimmed by 4 bases and 4 bases, with 8 bases remaining between them. From germline, CDR1 is MNHNS and CDR2 SASEGT. The CDR3 is 13 amino acids. The CDR3 DNA sequence: TGTGCCAGCAGTGGTGGGTTTAATCAGCCCCAGCATTTT. Protein: CASSGGFNQPQHF.

The rearrangement links TRBV2 to TRBJ2-5, with TRBD2 matching over 11 bases. With 7 bases clipped from V and 6 bases from J, the junction kept 10 bases outside the gene matches. CDR3 size: 15 residues. Germline V CDR1 and CDR2: SNHLY, FYNNEI. The CDR3 loop reads CASTRVSGGGKTQYF. CDR3 sequence (DNA): TGTGCCAGCACCCGGGTTAGCGGGGGGGGGAAGACCCAGTACTTC.

This chain uses TRBV27 with TRBJ2-1; a possible D gene is TRBD2 (5 bases). CDR1 is MNHEY and CDR2 is SMNVEV in the germline V gene (reference sequence). The CDR3 covers 15 residues. Trimming shortened V by 4 bases and J by 6 bases, and 16 bases separated the two germline ends. The chain's CDR3 is CASSSPTGEGNEQFF. In DNA, the CDR3 is TGTGCCAGCAGTTCCCCGACGGGCGAGGGCAATGAGCAGTTCTTC.

This clonotype has more than one count but fewer than ten. The chain recombines TRBV6-2 or TRBV6-3 with TRBJ2-1, with D possibly matching TRBD1 (6 bases). The germline V gene has CDR1 MNHEY and CDR2 SVGEGT. V lost 0 bases to trimming and J lost 8 bases, with 11 bases between them. This CDR3 is 14 amino acids long. The CDR3 bases are TGTGCCAGCAGTTACTCGTCAGGGGTCCATGAGCAGTTCTTC. Translation gives CASSYSSGVHEQFF.

The table lists this clonotype with a few counts. The genes are TRBV24-1 and TRBJ2-3; D is possibly TRBD2 (6 bases). The CDR3 is made up of 14 amino acids. The V gene lost 6 bases and the J gene lost 0 bases, with 9 bases spanning the gap. From germline, CDR1 is KGHDR and CDR2 SFDVKD. CDR3: CATSNRGSTDTQYF. For the CDR3, the DNA is TGTGCCACCAGTAATCGGGGGAGCACAGATACGCAGTATTTT.

This rearrangement joins TRBV19 to TRBJ1-3; weak D call: TRBD1 (6 bases). Trimming cost V 5 bases and J 2 bases, with 13 bases left between them. The V gene's germline CDR1 is LNHDA and CDR2 SQIVND (reference sequence). The CDR3 has 15 residues. This CDR3 reads CASSLTGIPGNTIYF. In nucleotides, the CDR3 is TGTGCCAGTAGTCTCACAGGGATCCCTGGAAACACCATATATTTT.

The chain uses TRBV20-1 and TRBJ1-1; perhaps TRBD1 as D (5 bases). CDR1 is DFQATT, CDR2 SNEGSKA, per germline (reference sequence). This CDR3 has 14 amino acids. The V end lost 5 bases, the J end lost 4 bases, and 17 bases lay between the germline ends. This chain's CDR3 is CSAATGTRGTEAFF. As DNA, the CDR3 is TGCAGTGCTGCTACCGGGACCCGAGGCACTGAAGCTTTCTTT.

The rearrangement links TRBV19 to TRBJ2-7; D is uncertain. Trimming took off 3 bases at V and 6 bases at J, with 12 bases between the two ends. Germline V lookup: CDR1 LNHDA, CDR2 SQIVND (reference sequence). This CDR3 is 13 amino acids long. CDR3 in DNA: TGTGCCAGTAGTATTGGGCAGCTGGGCGAGCAGTACTTC. Amino acids: CASSIGQLGEQYF.

The chain has TRBV27 and TRBJ1-6, with no clear D. CDR3 length: 11 amino acids. V was clipped by 3 bases and J by 9 bases, with 3 bases between them. Germline CDR1 is MNHEY and CDR2 is SMNVEV (reference sequence). Here the CDR3 reads CASSFSSPLHF. CDR3 in DNA: TGTGCCAGCAGTTTCAGTTCACCCCTCCACTTT.

The V gene is TRBV6-1, the J gene TRBJ2-7; TRBD1 matches at 10 bases. V trimming: 7 bases; J trimming: 7 bases; junction bases outside the gene matches: 13. The CDR3 totals 15 residues. CDR1 and CDR2 from the germline V gene are MNHNS and SASEGT. The CDR3 region is CASTRGDRGNREQYF. CDR3 nucleotides: TGTGCCAGCACCCGAGGGGACAGGGGAAACCGAGAGCAGTACTTC.

The rearrangement links TRBV19 to TRBJ2-5; D might be TRBD2 (6 bases). CDR1 and CDR2 (germline): LNHDA, SQIVND (reference sequence). V lost 3 bases and J lost 2, with 10 bases in between. This CDR3 has 14 amino acids. The DNA for the CDR3 is TGTGCCAGTAGTATGGCCGGGACTCAAGAGACCCAGTACTTC. This gives the protein CASSMAGTQETQYF.

The rearrangement uses TRBV20-1 and TRBJ2-1; the match to TRBD1 covers 8 bases. The CDR3 is 15 amino acids. In germline, CDR1 is DFQATT, CDR2 SNEGSKA (reference sequence). V lost 6 bases, J lost 7 bases, and 14 bases stayed unmatched. The CDR3 loop reads CSASTGAKKHNEQFF. The CDR3, as DNA: TGCAGTGCCTCGACAGGGGCGAAAAAACATAATGAGCAGTTCTTC.

This clonotype was recorded once. V gene TRBV30 combines with J gene TRBJ1-5, with TRBD1 matching 7 bases. Germline V gene lookup returns CDR1 GTSNPN and CDR2 SVGIG (reference sequence). V was clipped by 1 base and J by 4 bases; unmatched bases: 1. This CDR3 contains 13 residues. CDR3 in amino acids: CAWSGQGNQPQHF. The CDR3 coding sequence is TGTGCCTGGAGTGGACAGGGAAATCAGCCCCAGCATTTT.

The rearrangement joins TRBV10-2 to TRBJ2-3; D gene unclear. V gave up 4 bases and J gave up 6 bases, with 11 bases separating them. The germline V gene has CDR1 WSHSY and CDR2 SAAADI. This CDR3 comprises 13 residues. The CDR3 protein is CASSVGARDTQYF. The CDR3 region has the DNA TGCGCCAGCAGTGTTGGCGCCCGGGATACGCAGTATTTT.

This chain joins TRBV6-2 or TRBV6-3 and TRBJ1-2; 8 bases align to TRBD1. V lost 5 bases, J lost 6 bases, and 8 bases stayed unmatched. There are 14 residues in the CDR3. Germline CDR1 MNHEY, CDR2 SVGEGT. The CDR3 loop is CASSTRTGKNGYTF. The CDR3 nucleotides read TGTGCCAGCAGTACCCGGACAGGGAAGAATGGCTACACCTTC.

The chain links TRBV7-2 to TRBJ1-1; 7 nucleotides line up with TRBD1. Germline assignment: CDR1 SGHTA and CDR2 FQGNSA. The CDR3 extends over 13 amino acids. Trimming cost V 5 bases and J 3 bases; bases outside gene matches: 3. The CDR3 DNA follows: TGTGCCAGCAGCCCCAGGGGGGACACTGAAGCTTTCTTT. This sequence encodes CASSPRGDTEAFF.

The rearrangement uses TRBV10-1 and TRBJ1-1, with D possibly matching TRBD1 (5 bases). Trimming pared 8 bases from V and 0 bases from J, leaving 10 bases between. The CDR3 has 13 residues. Germline CDR1 reads WNHNN; CDR2 reads SYGVQD (reference sequence). The CDR3 spells CASRQGLNTEAFF. Here the CDR3 DNA reads TGCGCCAGCCGCCAGGGTTTGAACACTGAAGCTTTCTTT.

The rearrangement uses TRBV6-1 and TRBJ1-1; D not certain. Germline V gene lookup returns CDR1 MNHNS and CDR2 SASEGT. This CDR3 spans 13 amino acids. V was clipped by 4 bases and J by 4 bases, with 10 bases between them. The CDR3 reads CASSGFEGTEAFF. The CDR3 bases are TGTGCCAGCAGTGGATTTGAGGGCACTGAAGCTTTCTTT.

The rearrangement joins TRBV20-1 to TRBJ2-1, with 9 positions matching TRBD2. The CDR3 is 18 residues long. Germline loops: CDR1 DFQATT, CDR2 SNEGSKA (reference sequence). V was pared by 2 bases and J by 3 bases, with 14 bases of the junction left unmatched. This CDR3 reads CSARRLAGRGDNYNEQFF. The CDR3 region has the DNA TGCAGTGCTAGACGGCTAGCGGGAAGGGGCGATAACTACAATGAGCAGTTCTTC.

The chain is built from TRBV7-9 and TRBJ1-1; D gene unclear. Germline-derived CDR1 and CDR2 are SEHNR and FQNEAQ (reference sequence). This CDR3 has 13 residues. The germline V and J ends were trimmed by 0 bases and 7 bases, with 9 bases remaining between them. CDR3: CASSLAIWGEAFF. The CDR3 DNA is TGTGCCAGCAGCTTAGCGATATGGGGTGAAGCTTTCTTT.

This clonotype was seen more than once but under ten times. The chain combines TRBV7-2 with TRBJ1-1; no clear D. Trimming stripped 5 bases from V and 3 bases from J, with 10 bases between. CDR1 and CDR2 from the germline V gene are SGHTA and FQGNSA. This CDR3 is built from 13 residues. Here the CDR3 DNA reads TGTGCCAGCAGCCCACCGGGTGACACTGAAGCTTTCTTT. It translates to CASSPPGDTEAFF.

This clonotype has a handful of counts. The chain links TRBV19 to TRBJ1-6; no firm D call. Germline V gene lookup returns CDR1 LNHDA and CDR2 SQIVND (reference sequence). Trimming took off 3 bases at V and 5 bases at J, with 11 bases between the two ends. The CDR3 sequence is 15 residues long. CDR3 nucleotide sequence: TGTGCCAGTAGTATGAACTTCTTGAATAATTCACCCCTCCACTTT. It encodes CASSMNFLNNSPLHF.

The gene calls are TRBV20-1 and TRBJ2-7, with 8 bases matching TRBD2. This CDR3 spans 15 amino acids. Losses at the gene ends were 0 bases for V and 7 bases for J; bases not matched to a gene: 11. Germline V gives CDR1 DFQATT, CDR2 SNEGSKA (reference sequence). For the CDR3, the DNA is TGCAGTGCTAGAGAGGCCAGCGGGAGTGTGGGGGAGCAGTACTTC. Protein sequence: CSAREASGSVGEQYF.

V usage is TRBV7-2 and J usage is TRBJ2-5, with D possibly matching TRBD2 (6 bases). V gave up 1 base and J gave up 5 bases, with 14 bases separating them. The length of the CDR3 is 15 residues. CDR1 and CDR2 (germline): SGHTA, FQGNSA. For the CDR3, the DNA is TGTGCCAGCAGCTTAGTGACCGCGGGGCGGGAGACCCAGTACTTC. Amino acids: CASSLVTAGRETQYF.

This chain joins TRBV5-1 and TRBJ2-5; 8 bases align to TRBD1. J lost 4 bases, V lost 1 base, and 3 bases had no gene match. Per the germline V gene, CDR1 is SGHRS and CDR2 is YFSETQ. The CDR3 is 14 amino acids. For the CDR3, the DNA is TGCGCCAGCAGCTTGCCGGACAGGGCAGAGACCCAGTACTTC. Translating it yields CASSLPDRAETQYF. Full variable domain (outside the CDR3, taken from reference TRBV5-1 and TRBJ2-5): KAGVTQTPRYLIKTRGQQVTLSCSPISGHRSVSWYQQTPGQGLQFLFEYFSETQRNKGNFPGRFSGRQFSNSRSEMNVSTLELGDSALYLCASSLPDRAETQYFGPGTRLLVL.

V is TRBV27 and J is TRBJ1-6; no clear D. Germline CDR1 is MNHEY and CDR2 is SMNVEV (reference sequence). This CDR3 contains 16 residues. Trimming stripped 0 bases from V and 7 bases from J, with 13 bases between. The CDR3 here is CASSLSGRTFNSPLHF. The CDR3 coding sequence is TGTGCCAGCAGTTTATCGGGCCGAACCTTCAATTCACCCCTCCACTTT.

The chain combines TRBV2 with TRBJ1-5; D unclear. The germline CDR1 and CDR2 sequences are SNHLY and FYNNEI. The CDR3 runs 13 residues. V lost 9 bases to trimming and J lost 1 base, with 10 bases between them. As DNA, the CDR3 is TGTGCCAGTAATAGGCAGAGCAATCAGCCCCAGCATTTT. It encodes CASNRQSNQPQHF.

This clonotype was picked up a small number of times. CDR3 coding DNA: TGTGCCAGCAGATTGAAAGGGCCCTACCTTGAAGCTTTCTTT. The encoded protein is CASRLKGPYLEAFF. This chain connects TRBV6-2 or TRBV6-3 to TRBJ1-1; the D is unclear. The CDR3 consists of 14 residues. Germline V gene sequence: CDR1 MNHEY, CDR2 SVGEGT. The germline V and J ends were trimmed by 6 bases and 7 bases, with 18 bases remaining between them.